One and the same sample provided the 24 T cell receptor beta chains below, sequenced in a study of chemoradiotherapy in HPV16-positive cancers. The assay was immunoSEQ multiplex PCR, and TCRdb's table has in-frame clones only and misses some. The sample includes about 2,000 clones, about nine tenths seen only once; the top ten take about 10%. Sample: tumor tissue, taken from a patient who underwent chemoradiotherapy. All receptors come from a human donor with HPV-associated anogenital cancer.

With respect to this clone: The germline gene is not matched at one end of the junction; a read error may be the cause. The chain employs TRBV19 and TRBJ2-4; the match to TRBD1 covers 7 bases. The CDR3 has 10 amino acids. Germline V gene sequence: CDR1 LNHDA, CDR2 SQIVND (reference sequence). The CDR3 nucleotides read TGTGCCAGTAGGATAGGGGGCGCGGACTTC. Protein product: CASRIGGADF.

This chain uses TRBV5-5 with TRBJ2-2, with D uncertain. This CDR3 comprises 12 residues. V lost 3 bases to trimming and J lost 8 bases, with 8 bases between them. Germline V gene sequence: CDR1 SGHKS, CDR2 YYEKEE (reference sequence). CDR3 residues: CASSYGWGELFF. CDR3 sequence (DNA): TGTGCCAGCAGCTATGGATGGGGGGAGCTGTTTTTT. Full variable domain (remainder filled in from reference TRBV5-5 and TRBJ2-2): DAGVTQSPTHLIKTRGQQVTLRCSPISGHKSVSWYQQVLGQGPQFIFQYYEKEERGRGNFPDRFSARQFPNYSSELNVNALLLGDSALYLCASSYGWGELFFGEGSRLTVL.

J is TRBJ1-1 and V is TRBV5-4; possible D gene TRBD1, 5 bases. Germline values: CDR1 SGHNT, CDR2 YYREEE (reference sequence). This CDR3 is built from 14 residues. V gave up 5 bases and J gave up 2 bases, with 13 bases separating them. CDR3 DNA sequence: TGTGCCAGCAGACGGACGGGGCCAAACACTGAAGCTTTCTTT. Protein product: CASRRTGPNTEAFF.

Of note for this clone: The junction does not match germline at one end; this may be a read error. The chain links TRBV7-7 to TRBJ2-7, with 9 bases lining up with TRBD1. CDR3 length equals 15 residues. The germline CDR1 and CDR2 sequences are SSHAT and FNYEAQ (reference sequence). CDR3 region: CASSLAVGQGYEQYF. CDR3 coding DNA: TGTGCTAGCAGCTTAGCGGTCGGACAGGGGTACGAGCAGTACTTC. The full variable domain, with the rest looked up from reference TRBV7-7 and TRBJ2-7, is GAGVSQSPRYKVTKRGQDVTLRCDPISSHATLYWYQQALGQGPEFLTYFNYEAQPDKSGLPSDRFSAERPEGSISTLTIQRTEQRDSAMYRCASSLAVGQGYEQYFGPGTRLTVT.

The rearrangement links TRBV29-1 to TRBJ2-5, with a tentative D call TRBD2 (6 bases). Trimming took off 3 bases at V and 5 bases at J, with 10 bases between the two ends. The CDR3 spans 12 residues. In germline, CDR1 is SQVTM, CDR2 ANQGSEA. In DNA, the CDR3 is TGCAGCGTTGAGGCTGGGGGGGAGACCCAGTACTTC. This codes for CSVEAGGETQYF.

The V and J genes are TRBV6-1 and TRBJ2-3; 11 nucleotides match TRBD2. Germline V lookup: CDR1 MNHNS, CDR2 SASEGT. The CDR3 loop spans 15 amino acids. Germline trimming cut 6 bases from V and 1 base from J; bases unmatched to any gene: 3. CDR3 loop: CASRVLAGGTDTQYF. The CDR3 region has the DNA TGTGCCAGCAGAGTACTAGCGGGGGGCACAGATACGCAGTATTTT.

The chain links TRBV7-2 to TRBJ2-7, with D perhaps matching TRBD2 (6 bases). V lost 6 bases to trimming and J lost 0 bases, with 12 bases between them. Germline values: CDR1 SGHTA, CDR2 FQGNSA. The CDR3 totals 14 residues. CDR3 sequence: CASRYGTDSYEQYF. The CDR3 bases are TGTGCCAGCAGATATGGGACTGACTCCTACGAGCAGTACTTC.

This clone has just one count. The CDR3 region is CASSPGTSGLRDTQYF. The DNA for the CDR3 is TGTGCCAGCAGTCCTGGGACTAGCGGACTTAGGGATACGCAGTATTTT. The J gene is TRBJ2-3, the V gene TRBV11-2, with 11 bases that match TRBD2. V was pared by 6 bases and J by 6 bases, with 11 bases of the junction left unmatched. Per germline, CDR1 SGHAT and CDR2 FQNNGV. The CDR3 sequence is 16 residues long.

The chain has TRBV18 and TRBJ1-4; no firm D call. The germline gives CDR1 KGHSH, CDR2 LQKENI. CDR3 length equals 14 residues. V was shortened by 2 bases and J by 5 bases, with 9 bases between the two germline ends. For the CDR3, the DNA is TGTGCCAGCTCACCAGCCGGCCCCAATGAAAAACTGTTTTTT. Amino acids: CASSPAGPNEKLFF.

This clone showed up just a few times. CDR3 DNA sequence: TGTGCCAGCAATCTACAGGGGAGAGGGACTGAAGCTTTCTTT. Translated: CASNLQGRGTEAFF. The chain joins TRBV6-1 to TRBJ1-1; TRBD1 matches 7 bases. The V gene's germline CDR1 is MNHNS and CDR2 SASEGT. The CDR3 totals 14 residues. After removal of 7 bases from V and 5 bases from J, the junction contained 10 bases not matched to a gene.

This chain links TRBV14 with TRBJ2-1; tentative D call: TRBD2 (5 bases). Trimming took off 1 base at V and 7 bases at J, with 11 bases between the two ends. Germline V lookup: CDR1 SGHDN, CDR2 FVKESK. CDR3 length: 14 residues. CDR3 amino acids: CASSQGTPINEQFF. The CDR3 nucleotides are TGTGCCAGCAGCCAAGGGACTCCGATAAATGAGCAGTTCTTC.

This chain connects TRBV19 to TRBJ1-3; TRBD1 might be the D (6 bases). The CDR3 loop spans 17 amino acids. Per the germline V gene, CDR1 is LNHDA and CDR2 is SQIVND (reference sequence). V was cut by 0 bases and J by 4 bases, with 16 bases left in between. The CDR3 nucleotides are TGTGCCAGTAGTATAGATCGGCTCGGAACAGGGGGAAACACCATATATTTT. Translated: CASSIDRLGTGGNTIYF.

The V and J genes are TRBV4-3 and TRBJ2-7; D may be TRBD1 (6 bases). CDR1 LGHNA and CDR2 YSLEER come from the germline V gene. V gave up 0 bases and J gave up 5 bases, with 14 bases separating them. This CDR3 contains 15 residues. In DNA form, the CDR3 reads TGCGCCAGCAGCCAAGATAGGAACAGGGAAAACGAGCAGTACTTC. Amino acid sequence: CASSQDRNRENEQYF.

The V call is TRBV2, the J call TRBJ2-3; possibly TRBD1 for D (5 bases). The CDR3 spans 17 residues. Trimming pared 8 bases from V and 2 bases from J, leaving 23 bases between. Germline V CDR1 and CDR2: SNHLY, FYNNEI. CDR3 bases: TGTGCCAGCGCGCGGACGACAGACAGACCGTCCACAGATACGCAGTATTTT. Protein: CASARTTDRPSTDTQYF. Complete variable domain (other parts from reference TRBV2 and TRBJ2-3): EPEVTQTPSHQVTQMGQEVILRCVPISNHLYFYWYRQILGQKVEFLVSFYNNEISEKSEIFDDQFSVERPDGSNFTLKIRSTKLEDSAMYFCASARTTDRPSTDTQYFGPGTRLTVL.

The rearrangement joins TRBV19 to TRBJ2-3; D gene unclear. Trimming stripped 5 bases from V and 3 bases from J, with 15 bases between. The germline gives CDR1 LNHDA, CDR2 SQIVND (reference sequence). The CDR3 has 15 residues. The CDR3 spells CASSLLLGGTDTQYF. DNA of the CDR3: TGTGCCAGTAGTCTCCTCCTGGGTGGGACAGATACGCAGTATTTT.

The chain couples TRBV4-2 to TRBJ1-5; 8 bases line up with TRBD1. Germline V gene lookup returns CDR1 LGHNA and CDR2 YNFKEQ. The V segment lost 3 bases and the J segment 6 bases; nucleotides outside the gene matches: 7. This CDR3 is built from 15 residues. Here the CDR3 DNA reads TGTGCCAGCAGCCAGTCCGGACAGGGTGGTCAGCCCCAGCATTTT. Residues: CASSQSGQGGQPQHF.

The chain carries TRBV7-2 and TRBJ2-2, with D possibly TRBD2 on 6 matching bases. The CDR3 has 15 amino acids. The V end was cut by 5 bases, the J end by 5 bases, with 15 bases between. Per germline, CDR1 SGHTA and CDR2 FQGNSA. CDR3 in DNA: TGTGCCAGCAGCACATCGGGACTCACGACCGGGGAGCTGTTTTTT. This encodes CASSTSGLTTGELFF.

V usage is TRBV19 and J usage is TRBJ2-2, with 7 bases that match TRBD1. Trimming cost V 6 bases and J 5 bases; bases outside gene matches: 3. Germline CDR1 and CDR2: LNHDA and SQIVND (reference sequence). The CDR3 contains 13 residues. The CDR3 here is CASSRQGTGELFF. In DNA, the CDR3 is TGTGCCAGTAGCCGACAGGGTACCGGGGAGCTGTTTTTT. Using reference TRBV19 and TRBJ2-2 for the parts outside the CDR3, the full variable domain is DGGITQSPKYLFRKEGQNVTLSCEQNLNHDAMYWYRQDPGQGLRLIYYSQIVNDFQKGDIAEGYSVSREKKESFPLTVTSAQKNPTAFYLCASSRQGTGELFFGEGSRLTVL.

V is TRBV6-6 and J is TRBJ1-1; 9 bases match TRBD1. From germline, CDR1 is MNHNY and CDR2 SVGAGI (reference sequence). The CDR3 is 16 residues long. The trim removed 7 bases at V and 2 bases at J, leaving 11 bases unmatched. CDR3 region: CASTSAGQGLNTEAFF. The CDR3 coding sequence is TGTGCCAGCACCTCGGCGGGACAGGGATTAAACACTGAAGCTTTCTTT.

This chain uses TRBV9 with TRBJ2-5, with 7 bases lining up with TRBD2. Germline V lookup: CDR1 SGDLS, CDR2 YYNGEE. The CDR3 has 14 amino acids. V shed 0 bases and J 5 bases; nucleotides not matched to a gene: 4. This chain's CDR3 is CASSVVGGGETQYF. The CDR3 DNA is TGTGCCAGCAGCGTAGTGGGGGGAGGGGAGACCCAGTACTTC.

CDR3 sequence reads: CASTDDSYTGELFF. Written as DNA, the CDR3 is TGTGCCAGCACCGACGACAGCTACACCGGGGAGCTGTTTTTT. The genes are TRBV7-2 and TRBJ2-2, with D possibly matching TRBD1 (5 bases). This CDR3 region has 14 residues. V lost 7 bases and J lost 3, with 12 bases in between. Germline-derived CDR1 and CDR2 are SGHTA and FQGNSA.

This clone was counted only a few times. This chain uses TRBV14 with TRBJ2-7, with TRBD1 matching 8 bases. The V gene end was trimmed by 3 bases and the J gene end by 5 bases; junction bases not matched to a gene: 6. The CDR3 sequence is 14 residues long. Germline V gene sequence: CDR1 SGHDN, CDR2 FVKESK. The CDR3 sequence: CASSQSGTGHEQYF. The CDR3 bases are TGTGCCAGCAGCCAGTCCGGGACAGGTCACGAGCAGTACTTC.

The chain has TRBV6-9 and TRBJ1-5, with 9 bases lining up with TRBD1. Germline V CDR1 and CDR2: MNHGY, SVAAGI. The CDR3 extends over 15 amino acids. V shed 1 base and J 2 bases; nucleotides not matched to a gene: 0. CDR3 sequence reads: CASSYWTGGNQPQHF. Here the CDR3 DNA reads TGTGCCAGCAGTTATTGGACAGGGGGCAATCAGCCCCAGCATTTT.

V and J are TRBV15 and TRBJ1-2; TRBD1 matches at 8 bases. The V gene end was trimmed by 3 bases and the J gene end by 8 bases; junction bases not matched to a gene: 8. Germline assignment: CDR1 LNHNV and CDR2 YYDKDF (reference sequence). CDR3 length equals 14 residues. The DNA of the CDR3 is TGTGCCACCAGCAGCAGAACGACAGGGGTAGGCTACACCTTC. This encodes CATSSRTTGVGYTF.